The 31 T cell receptor beta chains below were found in one sample sequenced in a study of control samples from healthy donors and cancer patients. Measured with immunoSEQ multiplex PCR; TCRdb has only the in-frame clones, and not every one. The sample contains about 250,000 clones, more than 65% of which appear only once. The sequencing input was PBMCs. These TCRs come from a woman aged 55-75 years with lung cancer.

The chain combines TRBV20-1 with TRBJ2-5; D perhaps matches TRBD2 (6 bases). Germline V gives CDR1 DFQATT, CDR2 SNEGSKA (reference sequence). This CDR3 is 17 amino acids long. The V end lost 3 bases, the J end lost 1 base, and 21 bases lay between the germline ends. CDR3 amino acids: CSASWGGGRYGQETQYF. CDR3 sequence (DNA): TGCAGTGCTAGTTGGGGAGGAGGGCGGTACGGCCAAGAGACCCAGTACTTC.

This clone was found once. V usage is TRBV19 and J usage is TRBJ1-5, with D hard to call. This CDR3 has 14 residues. V was trimmed by 5 bases and J by 6 bases, leaving 14 bases between them. Germline V gene sequence: CDR1 LNHDA, CDR2 SQIVND (reference sequence). This chain's CDR3 is CASSLGPGGQPQHF. The CDR3 DNA reads as TGTGCCAGTAGTCTTGGCCCAGGAGGTCAGCCCCAGCATTTT.

The J gene is TRBJ2-5, the V gene TRBV6-2 or TRBV6-3, with no clear D. This CDR3 spans 15 amino acids. CDR1 is MNHEY and CDR2 is SVGEGT in the germline V gene. Trimming cost V 0 bases and J 5 bases, with 13 bases left between them. The CDR3, as DNA: TGTGCCAGCAGTTACTCGGAAGGGCTGTTGGAGACCCAGTACTTC. Residues: CASSYSEGLLETQYF.

The gene calls are TRBV2 and TRBJ1-1, with TRBD1 matching over 7 bases. Germline V lookup: CDR1 SNHLY, CDR2 FYNNEI. J gave up 1 base and V 7 bases, and 6 bases lay outside the gene matches. CDR3 length equals 14 residues. The CDR3: CASTEDRRNTEAFF. CDR3 nucleotide sequence: TGTGCCAGCACCGAGGACAGGAGGAACACTGAAGCTTTCTTT.

J is TRBJ2-2 and V is TRBV5-8; 10 nucleotides match TRBD1. V gave up 4 bases and J gave up 6 bases; unmatched junction bases: 9. CDR1 and CDR2 from the germline V gene are SGHTS and YDEGEE. The CDR3 is 16 residues long. CDR3 region: CASSNRQGALAGELFF. The CDR3 DNA reads TGTGCCAGCAGCAACCGACAGGGGGCCCTCGCCGGGGAGCTGTTTTTT.

The rearrangement joins TRBV7-9 to TRBJ2-7, with D tentatively TRBD1 (6 bases). Germline CDR1 is SEHNR and CDR2 is FQNEAQ (reference sequence). The V and J ends lost 5 bases and 5 bases respectively, with 13 bases between them. There are 13 residues in the CDR3. CDR3 sequence: CASSLQGANEQYF. CDR3 DNA sequence: TGTGCCAGCAGCCTACAGGGTGCGAACGAGCAGTACTTC.

The rearrangement links TRBV15 to TRBJ1-5; D unclear. Germline V CDR1 and CDR2: LNHNV, YYDKDF (reference sequence). The CDR3 is 13 residues long. The V end was cut by 0 bases, the J end by 5 bases, with 5 bases between. This CDR3 is CATSREPDQPQHF. The CDR3 nucleotides read TGTGCCACCAGCAGAGAGCCCGATCAGCCCCAGCATTTT.

A single count supports this clone. The CDR3 DNA sequence: TGTGCCTGGAGGTTAGCGGGAGTTTACGAGCAGTACTTC. Its translation: CAWRLAGVYEQYF. V usage is TRBV30 and J usage is TRBJ2-7; 9 nucleotides match TRBD2. CDR3 length: 13 residues. CDR1 is GTSNPN, CDR2 SVGIG, per germline (reference sequence). V was pared by 3 bases and J by 4 bases, with 4 bases of the junction left unmatched.

This clone has just a few counts. The V gene is TRBV28, the J gene TRBJ2-5, with a possible D match to TRBD2 (5 bases). Germline lookup yields CDR1 MDHEN and CDR2 SYDVKM. The CDR3 has 12 residues. The V and J ends lost 2 bases and 10 bases respectively, with 11 bases between them. The CDR3 bases are TGTGCCAGCAGTTTAGAGGCCCGGGACCAGTACTTC. Amino acid sequence: CASSLEARDQYF.

The rearrangement joins TRBV5-1 to TRBJ1-2; D remains ambiguous. V was trimmed by 1 base and J by 3 bases, leaving 10 bases between them. This CDR3 is built from 14 residues. Germline CDR1 reads SGHRS; CDR2 reads YFSETQ. CDR3 DNA sequence: TGCGCCAGCAGCTTGATGAGCACGGACTATGGCTACACCTTC. Protein product: CASSLMSTDYGYTF.

J is TRBJ2-1 and V is TRBV5-4; D gene uncertain. Germline-derived CDR1 and CDR2 are SGHNT and YYREEE (reference sequence). CDR3 length: 14 residues. V was cut by 3 bases and J by 3 bases, with 10 bases left in between. The CDR3 DNA follows: TGTGCCAGCAGCTCCGGATCCAGCTACAATGAGCAGTTCTTC. Protein sequence: CASSSGSSYNEQFF. Using reference TRBV5-4 and TRBJ2-1 for the parts outside the CDR3, the full variable domain is ETGVTQSPTHLIKTRGQQVTLRCSSQSGHNTVSWYQQALGQGPQFIFQYYREEENGRGNFPPRFSGLQFPNYSSELNVNALELDDSALYLCASSSGSSYNEQFFGPGTRLTVL.

V is TRBV6-6 and J is TRBJ1-2, with 12 bases fitting TRBD1. The CDR3 contains 13 residues. V was pared by 2 bases and J by 8 bases, with 0 bases of the junction left unmatched. Germline V gene sequence: CDR1 MNHNY, CDR2 SVGAGI (reference sequence). The CDR3 sequence is CASSYGTGGGYTF. In DNA form, the CDR3 reads TGTGCCAGCAGTTACGGGACAGGGGGCGGCTACACCTTC.

The chain couples TRBV5-1 to TRBJ1-1, with D perhaps TRBD1 (6 bases). Trimming stripped 1 base from V and 3 bases from J, with 10 bases between. The CDR3 is made up of 14 amino acids. CDR1 and CDR2 from the germline V gene are SGHRS and YFSETQ. The CDR3 coding sequence is TGCGCCAGCAGCTTGAGGGGGTGGGACACTGAAGCTTTCTTT. It codes for CASSLRGWDTEAFF.

The chain uses TRBV2 and TRBJ1-6, with D possibly being TRBD1 (6 bases). Germline assignment: CDR1 SNHLY and CDR2 FYNNEI. Trimming took off 6 bases at V and 0 bases at J, with 12 bases between the two ends. This CDR3 spans 16 amino acids. Here the CDR3 reads CASSVDRSSYNSPLHF. The DNA for the CDR3 is TGTGCCAGCAGCGTTGACAGGAGCTCCTATAATTCACCCCTCCACTTT.

The chain combines TRBV7-6 with TRBJ2-2; D is undetermined. This CDR3 contains 18 residues. Germline CDR1 reads SGHVS; CDR2 reads FNYEAQ. Trimming removed 3 bases at V and 2 bases at J, with 19 bases between. The CDR3 DNA follows: TGTGCCAGCAGCTTGAATCGGCGGAGAGCTCTAAACACCGGGGAGCTGTTTTTT. Protein product: CASSLNRRRALNTGELFF.

Ten or more counts support this clone. CDR3 DNA: TGTGCCAGCAGCACTTCAGGGGTCCAGGGAACTGAAGCTTTCTTT. This encodes CASSTSGVQGTEAFF. The chain joins TRBV7-9 to TRBJ1-1, with a possible D match to TRBD1 (6 bases). Germline assignment: CDR1 SEHNR and CDR2 FQNEAQ (reference sequence). The V end was cut by 5 bases, the J end by 5 bases, with 18 bases between. The length of the CDR3 is 15 residues.

This clone occurred once. V usage is TRBV28 and J usage is TRBJ1-5; D is uncertain. Trimming left V 6 bases short and J 3 bases short, with 15 bases between. Germline V lookup: CDR1 MDHEN, CDR2 SYDVKM. This CDR3 region has 15 residues. Written as DNA, the CDR3 is TGTGCCAGCAGACCCTCGTTCCTTCTCAATCAGCCCCAGCATTTT. This gives the protein CASRPSFLLNQPQHF.

The rearrangement uses TRBV5-1 and TRBJ2-1; D possibly uses TRBD1 or TRBD2 (5 bases each). Deletions cut 4 bases from V and 4 bases from J, with 12 bases between. CDR1 SGHRS and CDR2 YFSETQ come from the germline V gene. The CDR3 runs 14 residues. For the CDR3, the DNA is TGCGCCAGCAGCCCCGGGACGGAATACAATGAGCAGTTCTTC. Translated: CASSPGTEYNEQFF.

In this sample, this clone turned up many times. V and J are TRBV6-6 and TRBJ1-3; 9 nucleotides align to TRBD1. Germline CDR1 MNHNY, CDR2 SVGAGI (reference sequence). The CDR3 totals 13 residues. V shed 5 bases, J shed 7 bases, and the junction held 3 bases outside the gene matches. The CDR3 bases are TGTGCCAGCAGTATGGACAGGGGTAACACCATATATTTT. It codes for CASSMDRGNTIYF.

V is TRBV5-1 and J is TRBJ2-2, with 11 nucleotides matching TRBD2. Germline V gives CDR1 SGHRS, CDR2 YFSETQ. Trimming removed 4 bases from V and 8 bases from J; junction bases left unmatched: 7. The CDR3 runs 15 residues. The CDR3 is CASSLTSGVKGELFF. DNA of the CDR3: TGCGCCAGCAGCCTGACTAGCGGGGTGAAGGGGGAGCTGTTTTTT.

The CDR3 DNA follows: TGTGCCAGCTCACCCGGACCAACAGGGAGGGAAGCTTTCTTT. It encodes CASSPGPTGREAFF. This sequence joins TRBV18 and TRBJ1-1; weak D call: TRBD1 (6 bases). Germline V CDR1 and CDR2: KGHSH, LQKENI. The CDR3 spans 14 residues. V was clipped by 3 bases and J by 8 bases, with 16 bases between them. The full variable domain, in which reference TRBV18 and TRBJ1-1 provide the parts outside the CDR3, is NAGVMQNPRHLVRRRGQEARLRCSPMKGHSHVYWYRQLPEEGLKFMVYLQKENIIDESGMPKERFSAEFPKEGPSILRIQQVVRGDSAAYFCASSPGPTGREAFFGQGTRLTVV.

This clone is a singleton in its sample. The V gene is TRBV10-1, the J gene TRBJ2-1; TRBD2 matches 10 bases. Trimming took 6 bases from V and 3 from J; bases not matched to a gene: 5. Per the germline V gene, CDR1 is WNHNN and CDR2 is SYGVQD (reference sequence). The CDR3 consists of 15 residues. CDR3 in amino acids: CASRLAGTLYNEQFF. CDR3 in DNA: TGCGCCAGCAGACTAGCGGGGACCCTCTACAATGAGCAGTTCTTC.

CDR3 sequence reads: CASSQVPSRPDTQYF. The CDR3 coding sequence is TGTGCCAGCAGCCAAGTGCCTTCCCGACCAGATACGCAGTATTTT. V gene TRBV4-2 combines with J gene TRBJ2-3; D is ambiguous. Germline CDR1 reads LGHNA; CDR2 reads YNFKEQ. The CDR3 totals 15 residues. Trimming left V 1 base short and J 4 bases short, with 12 bases between.

This chain joins TRBV19 and TRBJ1-4; D is unclear. CDR3 length: 12 residues. Trimming removed 8 bases from V and 0 bases from J, with 4 bases in between. The germline gives CDR1 LNHDA, CDR2 SQIVND (reference sequence). The CDR3 loop is CASGATNEKLFF. CDR3 DNA: TGTGCCAGTGGAGCAACTAATGAAAAACTGTTTTTT.

The J gene is TRBJ2-5, the V gene TRBV7-3; D unclear. V was trimmed by 5 bases and J by 2 bases, leaving 9 bases between them. The V gene's germline CDR1 is SGHTA and CDR2 FQGTGA. The CDR3 is 13 amino acids. DNA of the CDR3: TGTGCCAGCAGCCCCCGGGCACAAGAGACCCAGTACTTC. Translating it yields CASSPRAQETQYF.

The sample holds a few counts of this clone. CDR3 amino acids: CASKTIPGQGAGNTEAFF. The DNA of the CDR3 is TGTGCCAGTAAAACCATTCCGGGACAGGGGGCAGGGAACACTGAAGCTTTCTTT. This chain uses TRBV19 with TRBJ1-1; 12 bases match TRBD1. CDR1 is LNHDA, CDR2 SQIVND, per germline (reference sequence). The CDR3 has 18 amino acids. V was pared by 7 bases and J by 1 base, with 13 bases of the junction left unmatched.

About this clone itself: The junction departs from germline at one end; a sequencing error may be responsible. V is TRBV6-5 and J is TRBJ2-7; D possibly corresponds to TRBD2 (5 bases). This CDR3 spans 15 amino acids. Germline CDR1 reads MNHEY; CDR2 reads SVGAGI. The CDR3 DNA reads as TGTGCCAGCAGTTACCAGCCTAGCTTCTCCTATGAGCAGTACTTC. This translates into CASSYQPSFSYEQYF.

V and J are TRBV28 and TRBJ2-2; D not resolved. V lost 3 bases, J lost 6 bases, and 11 bases lay in between. The V gene's germline CDR1 is MDHEN and CDR2 SYDVKM. The CDR3 has 14 residues. CDR3 DNA: TGTGCCAGCAGTTTTAGAAGAGTGCCCGGGGAGCTGTTTTTT. Protein sequence: CASSFRRVPGELFF. Full variable domain (remainder filled in from reference TRBV28 and TRBJ2-2): DVKVTQSSRYLVKRTGEKVFLECVQDMDHENMFWYRQDPGLGLRLIYFSYDVKMKEKGDIPEGYSVSREKKERFSLILESASTNQTSMYLCASSFRRVPGELFFGEGSRLTVL.

The chain recombines TRBV2 with TRBJ1-1, with D unresolved. The CDR3 totals 13 residues. Trimming removed 6 bases at V and 5 bases at J, with 13 bases between. CDR1 SNHLY and CDR2 FYNNEI come from the germline V gene. The CDR3 loop reads CASSPELGTEAFF. In DNA, the CDR3 is TGTGCCAGCAGCCCCGAATTGGGAACTGAAGCTTTCTTT. The variable domain in full, with the rest retrieved from reference TRBV2 and TRBJ1-1, is EPEVTQTPSHQVTQMGQEVILRCVPISNHLYFYWYRQILGQKVEFLVSFYNNEISEKSEIFDDQFSVERPDGSNFTLKIRSTKLEDSAMYFCASSPELGTEAFFGQGTRLTVV.

The chain's CDR3 is CASSLGQPNTEAFF. The CDR3 bases are TGTGCCAGCAGCCTTGGACAGCCGAACACTGAAGCTTTCTTT. V is TRBV3-1 (or the pseudogene TRBV3-2) and J is TRBJ1-1; possible D gene TRBD1, 6 bases. In germline, CDR1 is LGHDT, CDR2 YNNKEL (reference sequence). Trimming pared 4 bases from V and 1 base from J, leaving 10 bases between. This CDR3 contains 14 residues.

The rearrangement joins TRBV9 to TRBJ1-3; D unresolved. The CDR3 spans 17 residues. In germline, CDR1 is SGDLS, CDR2 YYNGEE. Trimming took 0 bases from V and 2 from J, leaving 15 bases between them. The CDR3 sequence: CASSVAMEGGTGNTIYF. CDR3 nucleotide sequence: TGTGCCAGCAGCGTAGCTATGGAAGGAGGTACTGGAAACACCATATATTTT.